This TCR beta chain comes out of a study of cytomegalovirus exposure and HLA in healthy donors. Of note for this clone: Antigen: not known.

Study-wide findings and caveats: Most TCR sequences were seen very rarely across donors, but some public TCRs occurred in many. In a later analysis, TCR beta V- and J-gene trimming was associated with a missense DCLRE1C variant.

13 Jbeta primers and 60 Vbeta primers were used for the PCR. Libraries were prepared by immunoSEQ multiplex PCR; TCRdb keeps only in-frame clonotypes and omits some of them. This sample has 250,000 or so clones, with around 90% found just once. Per germline, CDR1 ENHRY and CDR2 SYGVKD. The CDR3 length is 12 residues. After removal of 3 bases from V and 8 bases from J, the junction contained 3 bases not matched to a gene. The source material was PBMCs. This receptor was identified in a girl aged 2-10 years in good health and CMV-seronegative. The chain combines TRBV10-3 with TRBJ1-2, with TRBD1 matching over 7 bases. CDR3 region: CAISEGGAGYTF. DNA of the CDR3: TGTGCCATCAGTGAAGGGGGCGCGGGCTACACCTTC.